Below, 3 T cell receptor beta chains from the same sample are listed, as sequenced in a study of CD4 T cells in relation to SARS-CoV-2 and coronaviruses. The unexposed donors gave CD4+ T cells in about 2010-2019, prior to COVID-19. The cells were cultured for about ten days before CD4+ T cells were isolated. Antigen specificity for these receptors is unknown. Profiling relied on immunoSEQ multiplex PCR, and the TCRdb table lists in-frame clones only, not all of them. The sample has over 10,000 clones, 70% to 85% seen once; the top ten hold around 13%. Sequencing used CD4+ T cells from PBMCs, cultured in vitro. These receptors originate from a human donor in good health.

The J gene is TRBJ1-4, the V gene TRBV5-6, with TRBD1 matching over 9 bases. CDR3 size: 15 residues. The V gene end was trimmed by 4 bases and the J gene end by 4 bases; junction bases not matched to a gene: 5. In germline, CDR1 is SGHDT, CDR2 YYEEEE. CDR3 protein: CASSGRTGVNEKLFF. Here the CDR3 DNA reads TGTGCCAGCAGCGGCCGGACAGGGGTTAATGAAAAACTGTTTTTT.

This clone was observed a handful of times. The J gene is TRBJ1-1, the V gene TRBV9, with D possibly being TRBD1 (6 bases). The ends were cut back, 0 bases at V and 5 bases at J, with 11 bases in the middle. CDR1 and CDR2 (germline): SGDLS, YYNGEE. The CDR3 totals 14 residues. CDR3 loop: CASSVDLRGTEAFF. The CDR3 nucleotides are TGTGCCAGCAGCGTAGATTTGAGGGGGACTGAAGCTTTCTTT. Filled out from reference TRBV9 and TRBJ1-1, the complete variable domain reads DSGVTQTPKHLITATGQRVTLRCSPRSGDLSVYWYQQSLDQGLQFLIQYYNGEERAKGNILERFSAQQFPDLHSELNLSSLELGDSALYFCASSVDLRGTEAFFGQGTRLTVV.

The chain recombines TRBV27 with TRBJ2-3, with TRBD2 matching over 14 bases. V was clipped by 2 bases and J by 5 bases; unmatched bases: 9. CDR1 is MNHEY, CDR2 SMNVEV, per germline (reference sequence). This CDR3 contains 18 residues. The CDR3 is CASSLPGTSGSGIDTQYF. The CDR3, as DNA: TGTGCCAGCAGTTTACCCGGGACTAGCGGGAGTGGGATAGATACGCAGTATTTT.